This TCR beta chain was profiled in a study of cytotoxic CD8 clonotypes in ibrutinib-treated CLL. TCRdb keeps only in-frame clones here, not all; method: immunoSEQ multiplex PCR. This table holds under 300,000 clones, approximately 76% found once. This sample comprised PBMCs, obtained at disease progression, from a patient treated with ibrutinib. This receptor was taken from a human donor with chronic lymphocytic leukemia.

CDR3 nucleotide sequence: TGCGCCAGCAGACCACAGGGGGCGGAGGGCTACACCTTC. Amino acid sequence: CASRPQGAEGYTF. This chain joins TRBV4-1 and TRBJ1-2; the match to TRBD1 covers 9 bases. Germline V gives CDR1 MGHRA, CDR2 YSYEKL. V shed 6 bases, J shed 8 bases, and the junction held 7 bases outside the gene matches. The CDR3 covers 13 residues.